One and the same sample provided the 25 T cell receptor beta chains below, sequenced in a study of shared clonotypes between healthy human individuals (dated by TCRdb to the early 2020s). Library prep was done by the immunoSEQ multiplex PCR assay. Imported from immuneACCESS, the table was reduced by TCRdb to in-frame sequences with V and J called. These copies leave out some clones; in studies compared against another copy, an unresolved V gene accounts for under half, and the cause of the remainder is not known. Across this sample there are 2,500,000 or so clones, with just under 95% seen only once. Jointly, the top ten make up roughly 0.34% of the sample. Sequenced input: naive CD4+ T cells from PBMCs. The cell subset or site tag for this specimen amounts to: CD45RA+ positively selected. The origin of the receptors is a man between 18 and 29 years old in good health. Some clones in this sample may be carry-over from other donors' samples.

The rearrangement uses TRBV15 and TRBJ1-1; tentative D call: TRBD1 (5 bases). V was cut by 11 bases and J by 1 base, with 14 bases left in between. Germline V gene sequence: CDR1 LNHNV, CDR2 YYDKDF (reference sequence). There are 13 residues in the CDR3. CDR3 sequence: CAAGRARNTEAFF. In DNA form, the CDR3 reads TGTGCCGCCGGCAGGGCCAGGAACACTGAAGCTTTCTTT.

The gene calls are TRBV6-6 and TRBJ1-4, with TRBD1 as a possible D gene (6 bases). CDR3 size: 15 residues. The V end was cut by 6 bases, the J end by 6 bases, with 17 bases between. Germline-derived CDR1 and CDR2 are MNHNY and SVGAGI (reference sequence). The CDR3 nucleotides are TGTGCCAGCAGGGACACGGGGGGCCGGGATGAAAAACTGTTTTTT. Translated, it gives CASRDTGGRDEKLFF.

The V gene is TRBV4-1, the J gene TRBJ1-5; D gene uncertain. Germline CDR1 reads MGHRA; CDR2 reads YSYEKL. The germline V and J ends were trimmed by 1 base and 7 bases, with 14 bases remaining between them. The CDR3 covers 15 residues. The CDR3 here is CASSQGVRLGQPQHF. In DNA form, the CDR3 reads TGCGCCAGCAGCCAAGGTGTCAGGCTTGGGCAGCCCCAGCATTTT.

The rearrangement joins TRBV7-9 to TRBJ1-2; 9 bases match TRBD1. V was clipped by 4 bases and J by 8 bases; unmatched bases: 8. The CDR3 is 14 amino acids. Germline values: CDR1 SEHNR, CDR2 FQNEAQ (reference sequence). The DNA for the CDR3 is TGTGCCAGCAGCTCGGACAGACAGGGGGGAGGCTACACCTTC. The encoded protein is CASSSDRQGGGYTF.

The chain couples TRBV4-3 to TRBJ2-5, with 9 nucleotides matching TRBD1. The CDR3 runs to 15 residues. V lost 2 bases, J lost 4 bases, and 5 bases stayed unmatched. Germline CDR1 reads LGHNA; CDR2 reads YSLEER. The CDR3 here is CASSQLPGQGETQYF. The CDR3 coding sequence is TGCGCCAGCAGCCAACTACCGGGACAGGGAGAGACCCAGTACTTC.

V is TRBV10-2 and J is TRBJ2-6; D is unclear. V was clipped by 7 bases and J by 0 bases, with 22 bases between them. The CDR3 has 19 residues. Germline V gene data show CDR1 as WSHSY and CDR2 as SAAADI. The CDR3: CASTRRSSLEDSGANVLTF. The CDR3 DNA sequence: TGCGCCAGCACCCGCAGGTCCAGCCTAGAGGACTCTGGGGCCAACGTCCTGACTTTC.

As concerns this clone: The same CDR3 is also encoded by other DNA sequences in this sample. The chain links TRBV19 to TRBJ1-4; D is ambiguous. The CDR3 consists of 14 residues. CDR1 LNHDA and CDR2 SQIVND come from the germline V gene (reference sequence). Trimming cost V 6 bases and J 5 bases, with 13 bases left between them. In nucleotides, the CDR3 is TGTGCCAGTAGGGACCGGGTCCCCAATGAAAAACTGTTTTTT. Its translation: CASRDRVPNEKLFF.

Only a few counts were recorded for this clone. Possible read error: a much larger clone is one base away. The identical CDR3 is also encoded by other nucleotide sequences in the sample. The chain has TRBV7-2 and TRBJ1-1; D is possibly TRBD1 (6 bases). The CDR3 consists of 13 residues. Germline V gives CDR1 SGHTA, CDR2 FQGNSA. With 1 base removed from V and 3 bases from J, the gap between germline ends came to 6 bases. In DNA form, the CDR3 reads TGTGCCAGCAGCTTAGAGGGGGACACTGAAGCTTTCTTT. Encoded protein: CASSLEGDTEAFF. Combining the CDR3 with reference TRBV7-2 and TRBJ1-1 gives the whole variable domain GAGVSQSPSNKVTEKGKDVELRCDPISGHTALYWYRQSLGQGLEFLIYFQGNSAPDKSGLPSDRFSAERTGGSVSTLTIQRTQQEDSAVYLCASSLEGDTEAFFGQGTRLTVV.

This clone was recorded once. J is TRBJ1-2 and V is TRBV5-1; a weak D match, TRBD1 (5 bases). The CDR3 runs to 13 residues. Germline V CDR1 and CDR2: SGHRS, YFSETQ. Between the trimmed V and J ends, which lost 2 bases and 8 bases, there was a span of 13 bases. CDR3 amino acids: CASSFGAGRGYTF. In DNA, the CDR3 is TGCGCCAGCAGCTTCGGGGCAGGGCGAGGCTACACCTTC.

The rearrangement links TRBV5-1 to TRBJ2-1, with D uncertain. The CDR3 consists of 13 residues. The germline gives CDR1 SGHRS, CDR2 YFSETQ. V lost 4 bases and J 5 bases, leaving 10 bases between the germline ends. The CDR3 nucleotides are TGCGCCAGCAGCCCCGGACCAGACAATGAGCAGTTCTTC. Residues: CASSPGPDNEQFF.

This clone was recorded once. The chain combines TRBV7-2 with TRBJ2-7, with 11 bases that match TRBD2. V shed 5 bases and J 2 bases; nucleotides not matched to a gene: 8. The CDR3 has 16 residues. Germline values: CDR1 SGHTA, CDR2 FQGNSA. CDR3 nucleotide sequence: TGTGCCAGCAGCCTAATAGCGGGAGGGTCCCCCTACGAGCAGTACTTC. It specifies CASSLIAGGSPYEQYF.

The chain links TRBV5-4 to TRBJ2-3; D is unresolved. V was pared by 5 bases and J by 1 base, with 8 bases between. CDR1 is SGHNT and CDR2 is YYREEE in the germline V gene (reference sequence). This CDR3 contains 13 residues. Written as DNA, the CDR3 is TGTGCCAGCAGGACACGTGGCACAGATACGCAGTATTTT. Translating it yields CASRTRGTDTQYF.

The chain links TRBV27 to TRBJ1-1, with D tentatively TRBD1 (6 bases). Germline CDR1 and CDR2: MNHEY and SMNVEV (reference sequence). V lost 6 bases to trimming and J lost 5 bases, with 19 bases between them. The CDR3 covers 15 residues. The CDR3 nucleotides read TGTGCCAGCAGGATCAAGATGGGGGCCTTAACTGAAGCTTTCTTT. Its translation: CASRIKMGALTEAFF.

This chain uses TRBV2 with TRBJ2-7; unclear D gene. The CDR3 consists of 13 residues. Germline CDR1 reads SNHLY; CDR2 reads FYNNEI. Trimming took off 11 bases at V and 0 bases at J, with 14 bases between the two ends. CDR3 loop: CAAKSASSYEQYF. The CDR3 nucleotides are TGTGCCGCCAAGAGCGCTAGCTCCTACGAGCAGTACTTC.

The genes are TRBV7-8 and TRBJ1-2; tentative D call: TRBD1 (6 bases). The CDR3 is 11 amino acids. Trimming left V 2 bases short and J 13 bases short, with 11 bases between. CDR1 is SGHVS and CDR2 is FQNEAQ in the germline V gene. The CDR3 bases are TGTGCCAGCAGCTTATACAGGGTGGCCACCTTC. The encoded protein is CASSLYRVATF.

This clone appeared a single time. V usage is TRBV6-1 and J usage is TRBJ1-2; perhaps TRBD1 as D (5 bases). Deletions cut 10 bases from V and 5 bases from J, with 23 bases between. Germline V gene lookup returns CDR1 MNHNS and CDR2 SASEGT. This CDR3 region has 15 residues. The DNA for the CDR3 is TGTGCCACCCAACCGGGACCGGGAGCGATTTATGGCTACACCTTC. This codes for CATQPGPGAIYGYTF.

CDR3 sequence: CASNSGGAGANVLTF. The DNA for the CDR3 is TGTGCCAGCAATTCGGGGGGGGCTGGGGCCAACGTCCTGACTTTC. J is TRBJ2-6 and V is TRBV28; 8 bases agree with TRBD2. Germline V gene data show CDR1 as MDHEN and CDR2 as SYDVKM. The CDR3 is 15 residues long. V dropped 7 bases and J dropped 2; count of bases not matched to a gene: 4.

The chain couples TRBV6-6 to TRBJ1-2; unclear D gene. Germline-derived CDR1 and CDR2 are MNHNY and SVGAGI (reference sequence). V gave up 5 bases and J gave up 3 bases, with 10 bases separating them. The CDR3 sequence is 13 residues long. Here the CDR3 reads CASSPLRDYGYTF. CDR3 DNA: TGTGCCAGCAGTCCTCTTCGCGACTATGGCTACACCTTC.

The table lists this clone with a count of one. This sample also contains other DNA sequences that code for the same CDR3. J is TRBJ1-5 and V is TRBV5-1; D may be TRBD1 (5 bases). Between the trimmed V and J ends, which lost 0 bases and 6 bases, there was a span of 7 bases. The CDR3 consists of 13 residues. The germline gives CDR1 SGHRS, CDR2 YFSETQ. The CDR3 loop is CASSLGGTQPQHF. The CDR3 DNA sequence: TGCGCCAGCAGCTTGGGGGGGACTCAGCCCCAGCATTTT.

The rearrangement links TRBV9 to TRBJ2-5, with TRBD2 identical over 15 bases. Germline trimming cut 0 bases from V and 5 bases from J; bases unmatched to any gene: 8. CDR1 SGDLS and CDR2 YYNGEE come from the germline V gene. The CDR3 contains 18 residues. In nucleotides, the CDR3 is TGTGCCAGCAGCGTAGCAAGGACTAGCGGGAGGGCCTTGGAGACCCAGTACTTC. It codes for CASSVARTSGRALETQYF.

With respect to this clone: Other nucleotide sequences from this sample produce the same CDR3. The chain couples TRBV18 to TRBJ1-1; 9 bases agree with TRBD1. Germline CDR1 reads KGHSH; CDR2 reads LQKENI. V shed 6 bases and J 5 bases; nucleotides not matched to a gene: 7. The CDR3 totals 14 residues. The CDR3, as DNA: TGTGCCAGCTCCCTCGGACAGGGGAATACTGAAGCTTTCTTT. Translated: CASSLGQGNTEAFF. The whole variable domain, filled in from reference TRBV18 and TRBJ1-1, reads NAGVMQNPRHLVRRRGQEARLRCSPMKGHSHVYWYRQLPEEGLKFMVYLQKENIIDESGMPKERFSAEFPKEGPSILRIQQVVRGDSAAYFCASSLGQGNTEAFFGQGTRLTVV.

This clone was observed a single time. The sample carries other DNA sequences with the same CDR3. The V gene is TRBV30, the J gene TRBJ1-5; D perhaps matches TRBD1 (5 bases). The CDR3 has 13 amino acids. V was clipped by 1 base and J by 4 bases, with 8 bases between them. Germline V gene lookup returns CDR1 GTSNPN and CDR2 SVGIG (reference sequence). The CDR3 spells CAWSAGGNQPQHF. For the CDR3, the DNA is TGTGCCTGGAGTGCCGGGGGAAATCAGCCCCAGCATTTT.

The chain is built from TRBV6-6 and TRBJ2-7; 10 bases map to TRBD2. V shed 2 bases and J 4 bases; nucleotides not matched to a gene: 5. The CDR3 extends over 15 amino acids. The germline V gene encodes CDR1 MNHNY and CDR2 SVGAGI (reference sequence). CDR3 residues: CASSYGSSGSYEQYF. As DNA, the CDR3 is TGTGCCAGCAGTTACGGGTCTAGCGGGAGTTACGAGCAGTACTTC.

With respect to this clone: Other DNA sequences in the same sample also yield this CDR3. The gene calls are TRBV6-4 and TRBJ2-2; 7 bases match TRBD1. Germline V gives CDR1 MRHNA, CDR2 SNTAGT. The CDR3 is 14 amino acids. V lost 6 bases, J lost 1 base, and 2 bases stayed unmatched. The CDR3 sequence: CASRRTGNTGELFF. The DNA of the CDR3 is TGTGCCAGCAGGAGGACAGGGAACACCGGGGAGCTGTTTTTT.

The chain links TRBV19 to TRBJ1-6, with 7 positions matching TRBD1. The CDR3 spans 18 residues. Germline CDR1 is LNHDA and CDR2 is SQIVND (reference sequence). V lost 3 bases to trimming and J lost 0 bases; unmatched junction nucleotides: 8. The CDR3 region is CASSIRTGRSSYNSPLHF. As DNA, the CDR3 is TGTGCCAGTAGTATCCGGACAGGCCGCAGCTCCTATAATTCACCCCTCCACTTT.